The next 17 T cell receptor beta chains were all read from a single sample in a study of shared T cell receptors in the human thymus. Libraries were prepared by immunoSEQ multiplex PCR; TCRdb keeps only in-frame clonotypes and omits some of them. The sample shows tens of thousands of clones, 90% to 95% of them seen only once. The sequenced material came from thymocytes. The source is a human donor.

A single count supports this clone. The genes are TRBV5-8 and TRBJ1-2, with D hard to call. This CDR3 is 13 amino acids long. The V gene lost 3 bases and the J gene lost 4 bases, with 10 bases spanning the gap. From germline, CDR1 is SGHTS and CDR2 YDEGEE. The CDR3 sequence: CASSSRPVYGYTF. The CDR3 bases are TGTGCCAGCAGCTCTCGACCGGTCTATGGCTACACCTTC.

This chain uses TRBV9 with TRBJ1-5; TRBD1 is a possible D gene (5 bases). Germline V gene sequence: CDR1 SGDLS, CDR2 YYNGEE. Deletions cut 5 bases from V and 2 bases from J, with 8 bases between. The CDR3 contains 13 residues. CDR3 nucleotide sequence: TGTGCCAGCAGAGGGGATGGCAATCAGCCCCAGCATTTT. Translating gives CASRGDGNQPQHF.

CDR3 DNA sequence: TGTGCCAGCAGCTTAGTGAGGCTTACGACGAAGTTGGTTAATTCACCCCTCCACTTT. Amino acids: CASSLVRLTTKLVNSPLHF. The chain couples TRBV7-6 to TRBJ1-6; D gene ambiguous. V lost 1 base and J 6 bases, leaving 22 bases between the germline ends. The CDR3 covers 19 residues. Germline V CDR1 and CDR2: SGHVS, FNYEAQ.

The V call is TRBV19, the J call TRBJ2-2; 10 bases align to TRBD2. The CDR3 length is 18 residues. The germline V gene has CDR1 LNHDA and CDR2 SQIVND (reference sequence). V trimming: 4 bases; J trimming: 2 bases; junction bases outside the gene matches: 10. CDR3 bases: TGTGCCAGTAGTAGAGCCCTCACTAGCGGGGCTAACACCGGGGAGCTGTTTTTT. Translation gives CASSRALTSGANTGELFF. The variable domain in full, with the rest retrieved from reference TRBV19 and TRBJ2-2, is DGGITQSPKYLFRKEGQNVTLSCEQNLNHDAMYWYRQDPGQGLRLIYYSQIVNDFQKGDIAEGYSVSREKKESFPLTVTSAQKNPTAFYLCASSRALTSGANTGELFFGEGSRLTVL.

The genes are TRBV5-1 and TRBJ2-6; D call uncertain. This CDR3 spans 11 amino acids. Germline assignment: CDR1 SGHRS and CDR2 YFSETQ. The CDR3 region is CVKIGANVLTF. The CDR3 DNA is TGCGTAAAAATTGGGGCCAACGTCCTGACTTTC.

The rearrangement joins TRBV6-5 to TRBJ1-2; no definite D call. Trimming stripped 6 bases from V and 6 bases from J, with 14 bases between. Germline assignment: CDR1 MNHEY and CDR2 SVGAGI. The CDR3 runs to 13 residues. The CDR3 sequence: CASRQPVFHGYTF. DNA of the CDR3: TGTGCCAGCAGACAACCCGTATTCCATGGCTACACCTTC.

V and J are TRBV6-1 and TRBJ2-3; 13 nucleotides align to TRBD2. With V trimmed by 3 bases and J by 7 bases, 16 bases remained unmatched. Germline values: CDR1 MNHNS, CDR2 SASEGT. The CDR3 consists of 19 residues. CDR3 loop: CASSERPGTSGATPHTQYF. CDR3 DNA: TGTGCCAGCAGTGAGAGGCCGGGGACTAGCGGGGCAACACCGCATACGCAGTATTTT.

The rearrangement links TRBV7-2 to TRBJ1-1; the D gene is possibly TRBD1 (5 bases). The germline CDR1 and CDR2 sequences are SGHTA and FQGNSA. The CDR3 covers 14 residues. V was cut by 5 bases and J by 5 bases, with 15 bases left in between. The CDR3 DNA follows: TGTGCCAGCAGCCGCGACCCGAGGGGAACTGAAGCTTTCTTT. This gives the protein CASSRDPRGTEAFF.

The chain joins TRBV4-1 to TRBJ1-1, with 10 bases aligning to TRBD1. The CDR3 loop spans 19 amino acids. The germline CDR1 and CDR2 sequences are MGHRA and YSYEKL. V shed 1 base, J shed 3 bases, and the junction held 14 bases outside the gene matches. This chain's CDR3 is CASSQVKRTGGDLYTEAFF. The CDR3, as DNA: TGCGCCAGCAGCCAAGTAAAGAGGACAGGGGGGGATTTGTACACTGAAGCTTTCTTT.

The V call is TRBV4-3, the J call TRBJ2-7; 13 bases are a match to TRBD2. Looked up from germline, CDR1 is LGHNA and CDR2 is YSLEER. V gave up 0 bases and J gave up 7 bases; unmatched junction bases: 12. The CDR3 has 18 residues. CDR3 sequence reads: CASSQDWGLAGTRGEQYF. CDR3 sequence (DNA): TGCGCCAGCAGCCAAGATTGGGGACTAGCGGGGACCCGGGGTGAGCAGTACTTC.

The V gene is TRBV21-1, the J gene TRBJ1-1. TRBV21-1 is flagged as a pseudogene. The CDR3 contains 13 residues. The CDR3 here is CASQPPVNTEAFF. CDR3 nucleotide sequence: TGTGCCAGCCAGCCCCCAGTGAACACTGAAGCTTTCTTT.

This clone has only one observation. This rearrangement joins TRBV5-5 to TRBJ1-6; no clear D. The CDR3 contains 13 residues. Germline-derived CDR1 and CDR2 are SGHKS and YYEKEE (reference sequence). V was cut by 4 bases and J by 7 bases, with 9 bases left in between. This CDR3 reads CASSPKRNSPLHF. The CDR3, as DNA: TGTGCCAGCAGCCCCAAGAGGAATTCACCCCTCCACTTT.

The CDR3 here is CASSPLPRNSYEQYF. The DNA for the CDR3 is TGTGCCAGCAGTCCCCTCCCTCGGAACAGCTACGAGCAGTACTTC. J is TRBJ2-7 and V is TRBV27, with D unresolved. Germline V gene data show CDR1 as MNHEY and CDR2 as SMNVEV (reference sequence). V was trimmed by 5 bases and J by 3 bases, leaving 17 bases between them. The CDR3 length is 15 residues.

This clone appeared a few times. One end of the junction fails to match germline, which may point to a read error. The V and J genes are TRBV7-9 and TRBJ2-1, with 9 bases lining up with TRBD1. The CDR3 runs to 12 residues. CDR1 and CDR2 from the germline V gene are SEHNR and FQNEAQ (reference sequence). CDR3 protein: CASSPGGQGHVF. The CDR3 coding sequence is TGTGCCAGCAGCCCTGGGGGACAGGGTCATGTCTTC.

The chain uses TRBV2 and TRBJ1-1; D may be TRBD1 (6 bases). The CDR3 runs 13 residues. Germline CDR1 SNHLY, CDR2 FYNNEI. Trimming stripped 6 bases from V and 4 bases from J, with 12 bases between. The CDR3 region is CASSRQGTTEAFF. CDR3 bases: TGTGCCAGCAGCCGGCAGGGGACCACTGAAGCTTTCTTT.

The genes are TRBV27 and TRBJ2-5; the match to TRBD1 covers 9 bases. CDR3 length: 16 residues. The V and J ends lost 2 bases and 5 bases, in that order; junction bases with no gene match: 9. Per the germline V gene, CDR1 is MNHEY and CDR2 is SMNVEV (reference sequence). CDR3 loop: CASSLGITGGMETQYF. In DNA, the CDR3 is TGTGCCAGCAGTTTAGGGATTACAGGGGGCATGGAGACCCAGTACTTC.

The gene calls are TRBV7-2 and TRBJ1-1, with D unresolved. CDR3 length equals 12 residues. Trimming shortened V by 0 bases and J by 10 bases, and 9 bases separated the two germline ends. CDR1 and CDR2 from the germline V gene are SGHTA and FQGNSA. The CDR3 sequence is CASSLALGIAFF. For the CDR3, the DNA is TGTGCCAGCAGCTTAGCACTAGGTATAGCTTTCTTT.